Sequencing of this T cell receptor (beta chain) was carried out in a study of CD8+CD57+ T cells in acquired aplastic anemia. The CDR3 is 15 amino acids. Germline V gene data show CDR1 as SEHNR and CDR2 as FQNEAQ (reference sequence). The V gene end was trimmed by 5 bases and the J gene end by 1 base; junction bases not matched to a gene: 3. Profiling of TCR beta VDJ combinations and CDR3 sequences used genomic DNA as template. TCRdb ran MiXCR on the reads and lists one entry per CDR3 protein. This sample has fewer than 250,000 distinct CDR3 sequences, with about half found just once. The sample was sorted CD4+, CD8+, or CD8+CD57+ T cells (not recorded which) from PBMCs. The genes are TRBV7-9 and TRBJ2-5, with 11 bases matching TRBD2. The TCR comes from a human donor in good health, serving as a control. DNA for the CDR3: TGTGCCAGCAGCCCGACTAGCGGGGCCCAAGAGACCCAGTACTTC. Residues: CASSPTSGAQETQYF.